One and the same sample provided the 3 T cell receptor beta chains below, sequenced in a study of T cells in Graves' hyperthyroidism and ophthalmopathy. Authors of the study amplified TCR beta CDR3 regions from RNA transcripts. TCR CDR3 regions were first amplified by RT-PCR with HTBI primers. TCRdb re-derived calls from the multiplex PCR reads in MiXCR, one entry per CDR3 protein. The table shows approximately 590,000 distinct CDR3 sequences, with approximately 14% occurring only once. The sample comprised blood. All receptors come from a woman aged 25-40 years with Graves' hyperthyroidism.

In its sample, this clonotype was seen many times. The chain is built from TRBV5-1 and TRBJ2-1; D is possibly TRBD1 (5 bases). Trimming removed 1 base at V and 2 bases at J, with 13 bases between. Germline-derived CDR1 and CDR2 are SGHRS and YFSETQ. There are 16 residues in the CDR3. This chain's CDR3 is CASSLSFQGTYNEQFF. Here the CDR3 DNA reads TGCGCCAGCAGCTTGTCGTTCCAGGGTACCTACAATGAGCAGTTCTTC.

This clonotype was picked up a small number of times. The chain carries TRBV20-1 and TRBJ2-7; the D gene is possibly TRBD2 (5 bases). This CDR3 has 17 residues. V was cut by 0 bases and J by 4 bases, with 22 bases left in between. Looked up from germline, CDR1 is DFQATT and CDR2 is SNEGSKA (reference sequence). The CDR3 nucleotides are TGCAGTGCTAGAGATCAATTCGCTAGCCCGGTCCCTTACGAGCAGTACTTC. As protein: CSARDQFASPVPYEQYF.

This rearrangement joins TRBV28 to TRBJ2-7; TRBD1 matches 7 bases. V gave up 4 bases and J gave up 6 bases; unmatched junction bases: 6. The CDR3 extends over 13 amino acids. Germline loops: CDR1 MDHEN, CDR2 SYDVKM. The DNA for the CDR3 is TGTGCCAGCAGTTCGTCAGGGGGAATCGAGCAGTACTTC. Translating it yields CASSSSGGIEQYF.